One T cell receptor beta chain is described in this entry. This clone was observed a few times. What this receptor recognizes is not known. Base qualities are not recorded, but no much larger clone differs from it by a single base. Libraries were made using the immunoSEQ multiplex PCR assay. The deep sequencing platform assayed about 10^5 TCR templates per sample. Genomic DNA extracted from sorted T cells was used for TCRbeta CDR3 sequencing. The paper's processing steps were these. Clonal analysis of TCRbeta CDR3 data was done in the R programming language. Alloreactive CD4+ and CD8+ clones were defined by comparing unstimulated samples with post-reaction CFSE-low samples. Regulatory or non-regulatory origin of alloreactive CD4+ clones was assigned by matching sequences to the sorted unstimulated Treg and non-Treg repertoires. TCRdb stores this immuneACCESS table with in-frame sequences only. Part of the clones is absent; in the studies checked, under half of the shortfall reflects unresolved V genes, and no reason is known for the rest. The V and J calls and the clone size are those of that table, but D and trimming were determined from the DNA. In this sample the table shows some 9,900 clones, approximately 40% of which occur a single time. The ten biggest clones cover roughly 10% of the sample.

This entry is derived from a study of siplizumab effects on memory and regulatory T cells (dated by TCRdb to between 2019 and 2020). A note on the overall study: Paired mixed lymphocyte reactions were run with siplizumab at approximately 0.98 ug/mL and without drug, across several responder-stimulator pairs. The study examined how the anti-CD2 antibody siplizumab affects alloreactive T-cell subsets in allogeneic mixed lymphocyte reactions built from human PBMCs.

After removal of 4 bases from V and 2 bases from J, the junction retains 8 bases not matched to a gene. The CDR3 has 16 amino acids, counting the end cysteine and phenylalanine. CDR3 DNA only is kept here, 48 bases in frame from base 1. In the germline V gene, CDR1 corresponds to MGHRA and CDR2 to YSYEKL. Here is what the overall study found, with its caveats: No functional confirmation was obtained for the suppressive function of proliferating Tregs from siplizumab cultures. The cumulative frequency of alloreactive sequences traceable to unstimulated CD4+ memory T cells was significantly reduced by siplizumab. For roughly 80-96% of proliferating CD4+ or CD8+ clones, no naive or memory phenotype could be assigned. Unstimulated naive T cells appeared to be more diverse than memory T cells, and naive cells seemed to make a substantial contribution to the alloresponse. In reactions with siplizumab, an average of approximately 69% of mappable alloreactive CD4+ clones were Treg-derived, compared with 26.9% in control reactions. Sequences below about 10^-5 frequency were poorly captured, so only a minor fraction of alloreactive clones could be mapped to unstimulated subsets.

Cells in the mixed lymphocyte reaction were cultured together at 37 degrees C for about 6 days. Responder PBMCs were labelled with CFSE, stimulator PBMCs were labelled with Violet Dye, and the two were mixed at a 1:1 ratio. TCRbeta CDR3 sequencing was performed on sorted unstimulated T cells and on proliferating T cells recovered from mixed lymphocyte reactions. Fresh whole blood from some eleven HLA-typed healthy donors was used to isolate PBMCs. After the mixed lymphocyte reaction, proliferating CFSE-low responder T cells were FACS-sorted for TCR sequencing. This chain is built from TRBV4-1 and TRBJ2-7, with 10 bases aligning to TRBD2. The sequenced material came from CFSE-low (dividing) CD8+ T cells sorted from an allogeneic mixed lymphocyte reaction. The clonotype comes from a human donor in good health; the cells came from an allogeneic mixed lymphocyte reaction. The sequenced DNA: TGCGCCAGCAGCCTATTCGGACTAGCGGATACCTACGAGCAGTACTTC. Its translation reads: CASSLFGLADTYEQYF.